This is a list of T cell receptor beta chains from one sample in a study of blood T cell repertoires in COVID-19. Sequencing used immunoSEQ multiplex PCR; TCRdb keeps in-frame clones, though not all of them. The sample holds about 240,000 clones; about 82% are singletons and the top ten take about 12%. The sequencing input was peripheral blood. These receptors originate from an elderly man with acute or convalescent COVID-19. The CDR3 runs from the conserved cysteine through the conserved F or W. Each record gives: D gene, J gene, clone size, V gene, CDR3 protein, CDR3 DNA. D genes are given only for firm matches. Clone size is stated in some rows and not others, as once, few, many or a class when expanded.

D: NA
J: TRBJ1-4
size: NA
V: TRBV5-1
CDR3: CASSGIPGEKLFF
DNA: TGCGCCAGCAGTGGGATCCCGGGGGAAAAACTGTTTTTT

D: NA
J: TRBJ2-7
size: NA
V: TRBV7-2
CDR3: CASSLGTGVYEQYF
DNA: TGTGCCAGCAGCTTAGGGACGGGAGTCTACGAGCAGTACTTC

D: NA
J: TRBJ1-1
size: NA
V: TRBV21-1
CDR3: CASSKPESEAFF
DNA: TGTGCCAGCAGCAAACCCGAGTCGGAAGCTTTCTTT

D: NA
J: TRBJ2-5
size: NA
V: TRBV6-6
CDR3: CASTFGGLQETQYF
DNA: TGTGCCAGCACCTTCGGGGGGCTGCAAGAGACCCAGTACTTC

D: TRBD1
J: TRBJ2-7
size: NA
V: TRBV27
CDR3: CASSLKPGQGLAYEQYF
DNA: TGTGCCAGCAGTTTAAAACCGGGACAGGGGCTCGCCTACGAGCAGTACTTC

D: NA
J: TRBJ2-7
size: NA
V: TRBV29-1
CDR3: CSALTGPYEQYF
DNA: TGCAGCGCTCTGACAGGACCCTACGAGCAGTACTTC

D: TRBD1
J: TRBJ2-7
size: NA
V: TRBV19
CDR3: CASSGGQGPFYEQYF
DNA: TGTGCCAGTAGTGGGGGACAGGGGCCATTCTACGAGCAGTACTTC

D: NA
J: TRBJ1-6
size: NA
V: TRBV3-1/TRBV3-2
CDR3: CASSQTTGRPPLHF
DNA: TGTGCCAGCAGCCAGACGACAGGCCGTCCACCCCTCCACTTT

D: TRBD1
J: TRBJ1-2
size: NA
V: TRBV28
CDR3: CASSQGQGVYGYTF
DNA: TGTGCCAGCAGCCAGGGGCAGGGGGTCTATGGCTACACCTTC

D: NA
J: TRBJ2-7
size: NA
V: TRBV28
CDR3: CASNDYPGEQYF
DNA: TGTGCCAGCAATGATTACCCCGGCGAGCAGTACTTC

D: TRBD2
J: TRBJ2-3
size: NA
V: TRBV10-1
CDR3: CASRLAGEGDTQYF
DNA: TGCGCCAGCAGATTAGCGGGGGAGGGAGATACGCAGTATTTT

D: TRBD2
J: TRBJ2-1
size: NA
V: TRBV19
CDR3: CASSIEWGPSGVSYNEQFF
DNA: TGTGCCAGTAGTATAGAGTGGGGCCCTAGCGGGGTGTCCTACAATGAGCAGTTCTTC

D: NA
J: TRBJ2-5
size: once
V: TRBV10-3
CDR3: CAISGTVQETQYF
DNA: TGTGCCATCAGTGGGACAGTGCAAGAGACCCAGTACTTC

D: NA
J: TRBJ1-6
size: NA
V: TRBV19
CDR3: CASSIMGTYNSPLHF
DNA: TGTGCCAGTAGTATTATGGGGACTTATAATTCACCCCTCCACTTT

D: NA
J: TRBJ1-2
size: NA
V: TRBV5-4
CDR3: CASSLGGGMATGYTF
DNA: TGTGCCAGCAGCCTCGGCGGGGGGATGGCAACCGGCTACACCTTC

D: NA
J: TRBJ1-1
size: NA
V: TRBV5-1
CDR3: CASSLVQMNTEAFF
DNA: TGCGCCAGCAGCTTAGTTCAGATGAACACTGAAGCTTTCTTT

D: NA
J: TRBJ1-2
size: NA
V: TRBV3-1/TRBV3-2
CDR3: CASTGRDYGYTF
DNA: TGTGCCAGCACCGGGAGAGACTATGGCTACACCTTC

D: TRBD1
J: TRBJ1-2
size: few
V: TRBV28
CDR3: CASSGTGWGYGYTF
DNA: TGTGCCAGCAGCGGGACAGGGTGGGGCTATGGCTACACCTTC

D: NA
J: TRBJ2-1
size: NA
V: TRBV7-3
CDR3: CASSSLGTLGAYNEQFF
DNA: TGTGCCAGCAGCTCCCTCGGGACTCTAGGGGCCTACAATGAGCAGTTCTTC

D: NA
J: TRBJ1-6
size: NA
V: TRBV18
CDR3: CASSRGNYNSPLHF
DNA: TGTGCCAGCTCACGAGGGAACTATAATTCACCCCTCCACTTT

D: TRBD2
J: TRBJ2-3
size: once
V: TRBV24-1
CDR3: CATSEATGGIDTQYF
DNA: TGTGCCACCAGTGAGGCTACGGGGGGGATAGATACGCAGTATTTT

D: TRBD1
J: TRBJ1-1
size: NA
V: TRBV27
CDR3: CASSSDRVGTEAFF
DNA: TGTGCCAGCAGTTCTGACAGGGTCGGAACTGAAGCTTTCTTT

D: NA
J: TRBJ1-5
size: once
V: TRBV6-2/TRBV6-3
CDR3: CASSSHTAQPQHF
DNA: TGTGCCAGCAGTTCTCACACAGCCCAGCCCCAGCATTTT

D: NA
J: TRBJ1-1
size: NA
V: TRBV28
CDR3: CASSLMDRREAFF
DNA: TGTGCCAGCAGTCTCATGGACAGACGTGAAGCTTTCTTT

D: NA
J: TRBJ1-2
size: NA
V: TRBV24-1
CDR3: CATSDFLGGGYTF
DNA: TGTGCCACCAGTGATTTTTTAGGCGGAGGCTACACCTTC

D: TRBD1
J: TRBJ2-2
size: NA
V: TRBV19
CDR3: CASRGQGDTGELFF
DNA: TGTGCCAGTAGGGGACAGGGTGACACCGGGGAGCTGTTTTTT

D: TRBD1
J: TRBJ2-1
size: NA
V: TRBV19
CDR3: CASSHRGPGLGQGANNEQFF
DNA: TGTGCCAGTAGTCACCGGGGCCCGGGGCTCGGGCAGGGGGCGAATAATGAGCAGTTCTTC

D: TRBD2
J: TRBJ2-1
size: NA
V: TRBV5-1
CDR3: CASSLVLAGGPSGDEQFF
DNA: TGCGCCAGCAGCTTGGTACTAGCGGGAGGGCCTTCCGGCGATGAGCAGTTCTTC

D: NA
J: TRBJ2-5
size: NA
V: TRBV2
CDR3: CASSPQETQYF
DNA: TGTGCCAGCAGTCCTCAAGAGACCCAGTACTTC

D: TRBD1
J: TRBJ1-6
size: NA
V: TRBV11-2
CDR3: CASSLGTGPNSPLHF
DNA: TGTGCCAGCAGCTTAGGGACAGGGCCCAATTCACCCCTCCACTTT

D: NA
J: TRBJ2-7
size: NA
V: TRBV2
CDR3: CASSVGHPGEQYF
DNA: TGTGCCAGCAGCGTGGGACACCCGGGCGAGCAGTACTTC

D: TRBD1
J: TRBJ1-1
size: NA
V: TRBV11-2
CDR3: CASSLEPGQGMNTEAFF
DNA: TGTGCCAGCAGCTTAGAGCCGGGACAGGGCATGAACACTGAAGCTTTCTTT